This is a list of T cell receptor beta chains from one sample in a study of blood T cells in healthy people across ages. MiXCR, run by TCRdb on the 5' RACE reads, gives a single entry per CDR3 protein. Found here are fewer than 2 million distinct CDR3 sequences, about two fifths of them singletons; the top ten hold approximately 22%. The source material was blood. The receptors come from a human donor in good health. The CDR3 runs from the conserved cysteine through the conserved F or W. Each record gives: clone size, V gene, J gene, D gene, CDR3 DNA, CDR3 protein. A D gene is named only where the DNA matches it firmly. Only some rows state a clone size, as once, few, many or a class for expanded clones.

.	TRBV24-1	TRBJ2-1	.	TGTGCCACCAGTGATAGGGGAATCGACCGTGACTACAATGAGCAGTTCTTC	CATSDRGIDRDYNEQFF
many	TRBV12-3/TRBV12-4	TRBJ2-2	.	TGTGCCAGCAGGCTGAACACCGGGGAGCTGTTTTTT	CASRLNTGELFF
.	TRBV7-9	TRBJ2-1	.	TGTGCCAGCAGCCCGCCGGACACCCCGGTGGACTACAATGAGCAGTTCTTC	CASSPPDTPVDYNEQFF
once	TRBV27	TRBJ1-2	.	TGTGCCAGCAGCCCCGGACTTCCGTGGGGCTACACCTTC	CASSPGLPWGYTF
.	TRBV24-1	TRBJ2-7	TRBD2	TGTGCCACCAGTGATTTCATTGCCTCATCCGGGACTAGAGGCTCTTACGAGCAGTACTTC	CATSDFIASSGTRGSYEQYF
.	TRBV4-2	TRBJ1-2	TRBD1	TGTGCCAGCAGCCAAGAGAGGGCGGGGGACAGCTATGGCTACACCTTC	CASSQERAGDSYGYTF
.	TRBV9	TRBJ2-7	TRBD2	TGTGCCAGCAGCGTAGAGGGACTAGGGACCTACGAGCAGTACTTC	CASSVEGLGTYEQYF
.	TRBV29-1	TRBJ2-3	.	TGCAGCGTTCAAGGTAGCGGTCTATCCACAGATACGCAGTATTTT	CSVQGSGLSTDTQYF
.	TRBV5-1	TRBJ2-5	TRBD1	TGCGCCAGCAGCTTCGGGACAGGGTTGGAGACCCAGTACTTC	CASSFGTGLETQYF
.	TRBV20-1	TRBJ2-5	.	TGCAGTGCTCAGATAACAGCTTCGGAGCAGTACTTC	CSAQITASEQYF
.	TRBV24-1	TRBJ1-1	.	TGTGCCACCAGTGATTTGGGGGGAACTGAAGCTTTCTTT	CATSDLGGTEAFF
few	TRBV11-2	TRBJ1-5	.	TGTGCCAGCAGCTTAGAATCGAGGCAGCCCCAGCATTTT	CASSLESRQPQHF
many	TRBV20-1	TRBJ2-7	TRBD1	TGCAGTGCTGCCGGGGACAGGGGCTCCTACGAGCAGTACTTC	CSAAGDRGSYEQYF
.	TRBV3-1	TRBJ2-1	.	TGTGCCAGCAGTCAAGGGCGGCAGGGCTACGAGCAGTTCTTC	CASSQGRQGYEQFF
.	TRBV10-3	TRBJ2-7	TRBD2	TGTGCCATCAAGGGACTAGCGGAAGGCTACGAGCAGTACTTC	CAIKGLAEGYEQYF
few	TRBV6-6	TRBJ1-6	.	TGTGCCAGCAAGGGGTCTAGGGGATCACCCCTCCACTTT	CASKGSRGSPLHF
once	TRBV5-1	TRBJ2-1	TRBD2	TGTGCCAGCGGGAGCGGGGGTATTGGAGCATATGAGCAGTTCTTC	CASGSGGIGAYEQFF
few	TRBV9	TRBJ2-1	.	TGTGCCAGCAGCGTAGCTAGCTCCTACAATGAGCAGTTCTTC	CASSVASSYNEQFF
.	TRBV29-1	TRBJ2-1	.	TGCAGCGTGGATCAGAGTGCGGGCGAGCAGTTCTTC	CSVDQSAGEQFF
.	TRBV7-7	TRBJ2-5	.	TGTGCTAGCAGCCGGGGCGCTGGGTTGGGGCAAGAGACCCAGTACTTC	CASSRGAGLGQETQYF
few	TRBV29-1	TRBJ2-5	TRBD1	TGCAGCGCGAAGGGACAGGGCCAAGAGACCCAGTACTTC	CSAKGQGQETQYF
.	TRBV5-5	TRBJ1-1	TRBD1	TGTGCCAGCAGCCATCCGGGACAGGGGGACACTGAAGCTTTCTTT	CASSHPGQGDTEAFF